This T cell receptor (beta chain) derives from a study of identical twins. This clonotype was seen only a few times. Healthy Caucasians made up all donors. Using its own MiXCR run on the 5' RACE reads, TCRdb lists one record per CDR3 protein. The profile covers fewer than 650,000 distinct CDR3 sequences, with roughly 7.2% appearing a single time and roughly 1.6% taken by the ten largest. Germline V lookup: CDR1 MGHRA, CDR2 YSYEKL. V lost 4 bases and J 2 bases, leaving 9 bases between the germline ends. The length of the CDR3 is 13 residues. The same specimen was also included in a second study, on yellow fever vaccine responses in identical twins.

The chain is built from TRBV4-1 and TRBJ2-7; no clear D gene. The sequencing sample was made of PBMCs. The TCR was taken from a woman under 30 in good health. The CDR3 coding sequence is TGCGCCAGCAGCCTTCGGGTTGCCTACGAGCAGTACTTC. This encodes CASSLRVAYEQYF.